This paragraph covers one T cell receptor (beta chain) sequence. Its cognate antigen has yet to be identified. Qualities for individual bases were not recorded, and no much larger clone is one base off. This record belongs to a study of Ad26.COV2.S vaccination and SARS-CoV-2 variants (dated by TCRdb to the early 2020s). Study-wide context: Donors in the vaccine arm were drawn from COV1001, a multicentre, randomized, double-blind, placebo-controlled phase I-IIa trial testing Ad26.COV2.S in healthy adults. The TCR-sequenced set comprised approximately 32 samples: about 19 Ad26.COV2.S vaccine recipients, 5 placebo recipients and 8 SARS-CoV-2 convalescent individuals. Ad26.COV2.S was administered intramuscularly at 5 x 10^10 or 1 x 10^11 viral particles, either as a single shot or as two shots given 56 days apart. TCRbeta repertoire sequencing was used to assess the specificity and breadth of SARS-CoV-2-reactive T cell receptors after Ad26.COV2.S vaccination. Throughout the experiments and outcome assessment, investigators stayed blinded to trial group allocation. Participants in the trial were split at random into five groups of five each, receiving low-dose or high-dose Ad26.COV2.S once or twice, or else placebo on both occasions.

This specimen's treatment or condition label, interpreted: over 15 received Ad26.COV2.S at low or high dose, single or two shots; 5 received placebo; per-sample allocation not given. For vaccine and placebo recipients, repertoires were sequenced using samples collected on day 63 after the first injection. In Cohort 1b, more than 20 adults aged 18-55 years were enrolled at a single site in Boston, USA, between 29 July and 7 August 2020. Ad26.COV2.S was a replication-incompetent adenovirus type 26 vector expressing a prefusion-stabilized SARS-CoV-2 spike protein from the original Wuhan strain. The germline V gene provides CDR1 SNHLY and CDR2 FYNNEI. V is pared back by 0 bases and J by 4 bases, with 10 bases lying between the germline termini. The CDR3 measures 15 amino acids from cysteine to phenylalanine. The sequence is cut down to CDR3 DNA, 45 bases in frame from base 1. Here is what the overall study found, with its caveats: The authors noted that total T cell responses may have been underestimated by the TCR breadth and depth analyses. Compared with placebo recipients, Ad26.COV2.S recipients showed higher spike-specific TCR breadth (P = 0.0014). Non-spike TCR breadth was comparable between vaccine and placebo recipients, consistent with the vaccine containing only spike. The study lacked the statistical power to compare responses across vaccine doses or regimens. After vaccination, substantial breadth of spike-specific CD8+ and CD4+ T cell responses was reported.

The immunoSEQ Assay was used to sequence TCRbeta CDR3 regions. After extraction, genomic DNA underwent amplification by bias-controlled multiplex PCR, followed by high-throughput sequencing. In the paper's pipeline: To quantify the absolute abundance of every unique TCRbeta CDR3 region, sequences were collapsed and filtered. T cell fraction was estimated by normalizing TCRbeta template counts to usable DNA, with usable DNA measured through amplification of reference genes found in all nucleated cells. Repertoire TCRs were annotated as SARS-CoV-2-specific by exact matching of V gene, CDR3 amino acid sequence and J gene to a known reactive TCR set. The reference SARS-CoV-2 TCR set was derived from MIRA and filtered for enrichment in COVID-19-positive ImmuneCODE repertoires, a step that removed public or cross-reactive TCRs. Using the MIRA antigens, annotated TCRs were further analysed by specific ORF or by position within an ORF. Breadth was defined as the number of annotated unique rearrangements divided by the total number of unique productive rearrangements, and depth was defined as the summed frequency of the annotated unique rearrangements. Two-sided Wilcoxon rank-sum tests were applied when comparing TCR breadth between groups. TCRdb provides this immuneACCESS table in a form limited to in-frame rearrangements. Some clones are lacking; in checked studies, under half of them reflect an unresolved V gene, and why the rest are absent is not known. That table furnishes V, J and clone size, whereas the DNA furnished D and trimming. This sample has about 280,000 clones in its table, and around 87% of those were observed once. The ten top clones hold over 2.5% of the sample.

The chain joins TRBV2 to TRBJ1-5, and possibly TRBD1, on 5 matching bases. The clonotype comes from a person aged 18-60 years who received the Ad26.COV2.S COVID-19 vaccine or a placebo. Source: peripheral blood, taken in a trial of Ad26.COV2.S vaccine versus placebo. In nucleotide form, the sequence is TGTGCCAGCAGTGAAGCGGGGGACGGAAATCAGCCCCAGCATTTT. This translates into CASSEAGDGNQPQHF.